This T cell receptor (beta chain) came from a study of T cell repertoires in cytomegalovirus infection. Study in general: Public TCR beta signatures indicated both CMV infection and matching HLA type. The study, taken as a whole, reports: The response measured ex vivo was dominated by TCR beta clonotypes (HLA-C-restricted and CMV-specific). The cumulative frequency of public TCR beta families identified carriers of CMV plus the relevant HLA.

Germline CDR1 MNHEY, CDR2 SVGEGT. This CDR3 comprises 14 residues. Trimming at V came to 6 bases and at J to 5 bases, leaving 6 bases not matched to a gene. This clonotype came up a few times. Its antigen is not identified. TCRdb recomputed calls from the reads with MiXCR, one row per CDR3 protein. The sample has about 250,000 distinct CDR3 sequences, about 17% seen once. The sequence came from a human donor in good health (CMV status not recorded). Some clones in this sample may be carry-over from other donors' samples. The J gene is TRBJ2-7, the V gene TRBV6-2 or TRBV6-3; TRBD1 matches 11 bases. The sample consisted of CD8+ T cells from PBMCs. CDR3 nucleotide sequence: TGTGCCAGCAGCGAGGACAGGGGGCTCGACGAGCAGTACTTC. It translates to CASSEDRGLDEQYF.